These 14 T cell receptor beta chains came from one sample sequenced in a study of shared clonotypes between healthy human individuals (dated by TCRdb to about 2020). The library was obtained by the immunoSEQ multiplex PCR assay. This immuneACCESS table, as held by TCRdb, lists in-frame sequences with V and J called but not all clones. Of the missing ones, under half trace to an unresolved V gene in checked studies; the others have no known cause. Present in this sample are 2,500,000 or so clones, around 90% of which were seen just once. The ten largest make up approximately 0.39% of the sample. Material: naive CD4+ T cells from PBMCs. Reading the label with the study, this specimen's cell subset or site is: CD45RA+ positively selected. The receptors were sampled from a man aged 18-30 years in good health. Some clones in this sample may be carry-over from other donors' samples.

The J gene is TRBJ1-2, the V gene TRBV27; tentatively, D is TRBD1 (6 bases). CDR1 is MNHEY, CDR2 SMNVEV, per germline (reference sequence). Trimming shortened V by 5 bases and J by 4 bases, and 14 bases separated the two germline ends. The CDR3 sequence is 14 residues long. The CDR3 bases are TGTGCCAGCAGTAGGGGGGGCCGGGGCTATGGCTACACCTTC. Translating it yields CASSRGGRGYGYTF.

V gene TRBV28 combines with J gene TRBJ1-1; D is perhaps TRBD1 (5 bases). Germline CDR1 is MDHEN and CDR2 is SYDVKM. The ends were cut back, 4 bases at V and 2 bases at J, with 17 bases in the middle. The CDR3 contains 16 residues. The chain's CDR3 is CASSSGPGAPNTEAFF. Written as DNA, the CDR3 is TGTGCCAGCAGTTCAGGCCCCGGGGCACCAAACACTGAAGCTTTCTTT.

This chain links TRBV9 with TRBJ2-1; D ambiguous. The CDR3 loop spans 11 amino acids. Germline V CDR1 and CDR2: SGDLS, YYNGEE. Trimming took off 0 bases at V and 9 bases at J, with 4 bases between the two ends. The CDR3 here is CASSVASEQFF. The CDR3 region has the DNA TGTGCCAGCAGCGTAGCATCTGAGCAGTTCTTC.

In this sample, this clone turned up once. This chain connects TRBV6-1 to TRBJ1-1; 8 bases map to TRBD1. V dropped 7 bases and J dropped 5; count of bases not matched to a gene: 9. Germline V lookup: CDR1 MNHNS, CDR2 SASEGT. CDR3 length: 14 amino acids. The CDR3 DNA reads as TGTGCCAGCAATTTACAGGGGGATGGGACTGAAGCTTTCTTT. Amino acids: CASNLQGDGTEAFF.

V and J are TRBV19 and TRBJ1-4; a possible D gene is TRBD1 (6 bases). The CDR3 consists of 18 residues. CDR1 and CDR2 from the germline V gene are LNHDA and SQIVND (reference sequence). V was cut by 5 bases and J by 4 bases, with 23 bases left in between. The CDR3 spells CASSPDPNRQAYNEKLFF. The CDR3 region has the DNA TGTGCCAGTAGTCCCGACCCCAATAGACAGGCCTATAATGAAAAACTGTTTTTT. Looking up the rest from reference TRBV19 and TRBJ1-4 gives the full variable domain: DGGITQSPKYLFRKEGQNVTLSCEQNLNHDAMYWYRQDPGQGLRLIYYSQIVNDFQKGDIAEGYSVSREKKESFPLTVTSAQKNPTAFYLCASSPDPNRQAYNEKLFFGSGTQLSVL.

V is TRBV20-1 and J is TRBJ2-7; D is uncertain. Germline CDR1 and CDR2: DFQATT and SNEGSKA (reference sequence). This CDR3 has 11 amino acids. This chain's CDR3 is CSSSRVLEQYF. The CDR3 DNA reads TGCAGCTCTTCCCGAGTCCTAGAGCAGTACTTC.

The chain employs TRBV6-5 and TRBJ2-5; D is perhaps TRBD1 or TRBD2 (5 bases each). The CDR3 has 15 residues. The germline CDR1 and CDR2 sequences are MNHEY and SVGAGI. Deletions cut 0 bases from V and 5 bases from J, with 13 bases between. This chain's CDR3 is CASSYSGRGAETQYF. CDR3 DNA: TGTGCCAGCAGTTACTCGGGTCGGGGCGCCGAGACCCAGTACTTC.

The chain uses TRBV7-9 and TRBJ2-7; 9 positions agree with TRBD1. V shed 1 base and J 0 bases; nucleotides not matched to a gene: 4. The CDR3 spans 16 residues. The germline CDR1 and CDR2 sequences are SEHNR and FQNEAQ (reference sequence). CDR3 nucleotides: TGTGCCAGCAGCTTAGTGGGACAGGGCTACTCCTACGAGCAGTACTTC. Amino acids: CASSLVGQGYSYEQYF.

V gene TRBV7-3 combines with J gene TRBJ2-7; 8 nucleotides align to TRBD2. The length of the CDR3 is 13 residues. J gave up 7 bases and V 5 bases, and 7 bases lay outside the gene matches. Germline values: CDR1 SGHTA, CDR2 FQGTGA. CDR3 loop: CASSQGLVGEQYF. CDR3 in DNA: TGTGCCAGCAGCCAGGGACTAGTCGGGGAGCAGTACTTC.

Here the CDR3 reads CASSDLAGVVGELFF. As DNA, the CDR3 is TGTGCCAGCAGTGACCTAGCGGGAGTGGTCGGGGAGCTGTTTTTT. The rearrangement joins TRBV2 to TRBJ2-2; 10 bases map to TRBD2. Germline V gene lookup returns CDR1 SNHLY and CDR2 FYNNEI. With 3 bases clipped from V and 7 bases from J, the junction kept 5 bases outside the gene matches. The length of the CDR3 is 15 residues.

The chain employs TRBV19 and TRBJ1-2; D call uncertain. Trimming stripped 1 base from V and 3 bases from J, with 15 bases between. CDR1 is LNHDA, CDR2 SQIVND, per germline (reference sequence). CDR3 length: 16 amino acids. The CDR3, as DNA: TGTGCCAGTAGTATAGCTCATCGGGGTTATGACTATGGCTACACCTTC. This sequence encodes CASSIAHRGYDYGYTF.

The chain combines TRBV20-1 with TRBJ1-1; D gene uncertain. CDR1 and CDR2 from the germline V gene are DFQATT and SNEGSKA (reference sequence). CDR3 length equals 11 residues. The CDR3 region has the DNA TGCAGCGGAACCCAGGACACTGAAGCTTTCTTT. Protein product: CSGTQDTEAFF.

The V and J genes are TRBV5-1 and TRBJ2-1; no definite D call. The V end was cut by 3 bases, the J end by 5 bases, with 15 bases between. The CDR3 loop spans 15 amino acids. Germline CDR1 SGHRS, CDR2 YFSETQ. CDR3 sequence reads: CASSWQRWAHNEQFF. CDR3 nucleotide sequence: TGCGCCAGCAGCTGGCAAAGATGGGCTCACAATGAGCAGTTCTTC.

This clone was recorded a few times. The genes are TRBV5-1 and TRBJ1-4; D not certain. Trimming took off 4 bases at V and 4 bases at J, with 8 bases between the two ends. The CDR3 contains 13 residues. Per the germline V gene, CDR1 is SGHRS and CDR2 is YFSETQ. In DNA form, the CDR3 reads TGCGCCAGCAGCCCCAGTATTAATGAAAAACTGTTTTTT. Translation: CASSPSINEKLFF.